Listed below are T cell receptor beta chains from one sample, sequenced in a study of immune heterogeneity within non-small cell lung tumors. TCRdb used MiXCR to reprocess the multiplex PCR reads, holding one entry per CDR3 protein. This repertoire shows 3,500 or so distinct CDR3 sequences, 27% found once; its top ten account for about 10%. Specimen: lung tumor tissue. Receptors were obtained from a man between 60 and 75 years old with non-small cell lung cancer. Both conserved end residues are part of each CDR3. A D gene is named only where the DNA matches it firmly. Clone size, where shown, is once, few, many, or a class for clones that have expanded.

V	size	D	J	DNA	CDR3
TRBV29-1	NA	TRBD1	TRBJ2-7	TGCAGCGTTCAGGTGACAGGGATCAACGAGCAGTACTTC	CSVQVTGINEQYF
TRBV3-1	NA	NA	TRBJ2-5	TGTGCCAGCAGCCAAGAAATCTCGGGGAGTGCTCAAGAGACCCAGTACTTC	CASSQEISGSAQETQYF
TRBV29-1	few	NA	TRBJ2-1	TGCAGCGTACCCGACGGGATATCATACAATGAGCAGTTCTTC	CSVPDGISYNEQFF
TRBV28	NA	NA	TRBJ2-1	TGTGCCAGCAGTTTCTTGGGTCTCCAGTTTTACAATGAGCAGTTCTTC	CASSFLGLQFYNEQFF
TRBV7-3	once	NA	TRBJ1-1	TGTGCCAGCAGCCCAAGTCGGGACCGAGTATGGACTGAAGCTTTCTTT	CASSPSRDRVWTEAFF
TRBV20-1	medium-sized	TRBD1	TRBJ1-6	TGCAGTGCTAGAGGACAGATGACAGGGGGCTCTTCACCCCTCCACTTT	CSARGQMTGGSSPLHF
TRBV30	NA	NA	TRBJ2-2	TGTGCCTGGAGACCAAACACCGGGGAGCTGTTTTTT	CAWRPNTGELFF
TRBV19	NA	NA	TRBJ1-1	TGTGCCAGTAGGCAGGGGCCAGACACTGAAGCTTTCTTT	CASRQGPDTEAFF
TRBV12-3/TRBV12-4	medium-sized	TRBD2	TRBJ2-5	TGTGCCAGCAGTTTAGGCGCGGGAGCGGGGTGGTCCCAGTACTTC	CASSLGAGAGWSQYF
TRBV7-9	few	NA	TRBJ2-1	TGTGCCAGCAGCCCCTCGGGTCGGAGGGTCCACAATGAGCAGTTCTTC	CASSPSGRRVHNEQFF
TRBV20-1	medium-sized	TRBD1	TRBJ2-3	TGCAGTGCGACGGGACAGCAAGATACGCAGTATTTT	CSATGQQDTQYF
TRBV11-2	few	NA	TRBJ2-1	TGTGCCAGCACTGATTCCCCTAGCTCCTACAATGAGCAGTTCTTC	CASTDSPSSYNEQFF
TRBV20-1	few	NA	TRBJ2-1	TGCAGTGCTAGACTTCCGTCGGCCGGGGGCAATGAGCAGTTCTTC	CSARLPSAGGNEQFF
TRBV6-9	NA	TRBD2	TRBJ2-2	TGTACCAGCAGTTACGCACTAGCGGGTCGAACCGGGGAGCTGTTTTTT	CTSSYALAGRTGELFF
TRBV5-1	medium-sized	NA	TRBJ2-7	TGCGCCAGCAGCTTGGCTCAGGGACCATACGAGCAGTACTTC	CASSLAQGPYEQYF
TRBV3-1	few	NA	TRBJ1-2	TGTGCCAGCAGCCAAGGTACGGGAAGCTATGGCTACACCTTC	CASSQGTGSYGYTF
TRBV10-3	few	TRBD1	TRBJ2-4	TGTGCCATCAGTGGAGGGACAGCAGAAAACATTCAGTACTTC	CAISGGTAENIQYF
TRBV5-1	few	TRBD2	TRBJ2-4	TGCGCCAGCAGCCGGACTAGCGTTCAAAACATTCAGTACTTC	CASSRTSVQNIQYF
TRBV5-1	NA	TRBD1	TRBJ1-6	TGCGCCAGCAGCCCCCGGACAGGGGCAAATAATTCACACCTCCACTTT	CASSPRTGANNSHLHF
TRBV4-1	medium-sized	TRBD2	TRBJ2-3	TGCGCCAGCAGCCAGGGGCGGGAGCGTGCTACGCAGTATTTT	CASSQGRERATQYF
TRBV5-1	medium-sized	NA	TRBJ1-3	TGCGCCAGCAGCTTGACGGGGGGCCCTGGAAACACCATATATTTT	CASSLTGGPGNTIYF
TRBV6-6	NA	NA	TRBJ1-1	TGTGCCAGCAGTTACTCGATGGGTGGGAGCAGGGTTAAGACTGAAGCTTTCTTT	CASSYSMGGSRVKTEAFF
TRBV28	medium-sized	TRBD1	TRBJ1-5	TGTGCCAGCAGTTCCCCCGGGACAGCATCTCAAAGGGGCCAGCATTTT	CASSSPGTASQRGQHF
TRBV18	few	TRBD1	TRBJ2-1	TGTGCCAGCTCACCTACGACAGGGTCTGCGTACAATGAGCAGTTCTTC	CASSPTTGSAYNEQFF
TRBV28	medium-sized	NA	TRBJ1-5	TGTGCCAGCAGCAAAACCTGGCCCCAGCATTTT	CASSKTWPQHF
TRBV27	medium-sized	TRBD1	TRBJ1-1	TGTGCCAGCAGTCGCCTGGGACAGGGGGTAACTGAAGCTTTCTTT	CASSRLGQGVTEAFF
TRBV7-2	few	TRBD2	TRBJ2-5	TGTGCCAGCAGCTTAGTTGGTAGCGGGAGAGGGGAGACCCAGTACTTC	CASSLVGSGRGETQYF
TRBV11-2	NA	NA	TRBJ2-7	TGTGCCAGCAGCTTATTCCTAGAGGACCCCTACGAGCAGTACTTC	CASSLFLEDPYEQYF
TRBV27	NA	TRBD2	TRBJ2-1	TGTGCCAGCAGTCTAACTAGCGGGAGTTACAATGAGCAGTTCTTC	CASSLTSGSYNEQFF
TRBV3-1	NA	NA	TRBJ2-1	TGTGCCAGCAGCCGGACAGAGGGGTCGGATGAGCAGTTCTTC	CASSRTEGSDEQFF
TRBV4-2	medium-sized	NA	TRBJ2-7	TGTGCCAGCAGCCAGCCTCAGGGGACCTACGAGCAGTACTTC	CASSQPQGTYEQYF
TRBV3-1	NA	TRBD2	TRBJ2-1	TGTGCCAGCAGCCTACCTAGGACTAGCGTGAGCTACAATGAGCAGTTCTTC	CASSLPRTSVSYNEQFF
TRBV7-2	few	NA	TRBJ2-3	TGTGCCAGCAGCTCCGGGGCCAGCACAGATACGCAGTATTTT	CASSSGASTDTQYF
TRBV28	few	NA	TRBJ2-2	TGTGCCAGCAGTTCCCCCGGGGGTGGAGGGGAGCTGTTTTTT	CASSSPGGGGELFF
TRBV18	few	NA	TRBJ1-4	TGTGCCAGCTCTGACAGTATTACTGAAAAACTGTTTTTT	CASSDSITEKLFF
TRBV5-1	NA	TRBD1	TRBJ2-4	TGCGCCAGCAGAGCGGGCCCTGGACAGGGGGCGAAAGCCAAAAACATTCAGTACTTC	CASRAGPGQGAKAKNIQYF
TRBV7-2	NA	NA	TRBJ2-7	TGTGCCAGCAGCTTAGCCTTTTCCGAGCAGTACTTC	CASSLAFSEQYF
TRBV7-3	few	NA	TRBJ1-1	TGTGCCAGCAGCCCAAGTCGGGCCCGAGTATGGACTGAAGCTTTCTTT	CASSPSRARVWTEAFF
TRBV19	NA	NA	TRBJ1-2	TGTGCCAGTACCTCCAGGGGAGACTATGGCTACACCTTC	CASTSRGDYGYTF